These 25 T cell receptor beta chains came from one sample sequenced in a study of cytomegalovirus exposure and HLA in healthy donors. Primers: 60 Vbeta forward and 13 Jbeta reverse. Here immunoSEQ multiplex PCR was the method, and the copy in TCRdb shows in-frame clones only, minus some. Of 90,000 to 150,000 clones listed, roughly 9% are singletons. The sequenced sample was PBMCs. The receptors here all came from a woman aged 40 to 55 in good health and CMV-seropositive.

This clone was observed a handful of times. The chain carries TRBV27 and TRBJ1-5; D not resolved. Germline-derived CDR1 and CDR2 are MNHEY and SMNVEV (reference sequence). The V end lost 5 bases, the J end lost 4 bases, and 9 bases lay between the germline ends. The CDR3 runs to 13 residues. The DNA for the CDR3 is TGTGCCAGCAGTCCACAGAGAAATCAGCCCCAGCATTTT. It translates to CASSPQRNQPQHF.

The J gene is TRBJ2-1, the V gene TRBV28; 14 bases map to TRBD2. V lost 5 bases to trimming and J lost 7 bases; unmatched junction nucleotides: 10. CDR1 and CDR2 (germline): MDHEN, SYDVKM. This CDR3 has 17 amino acids. In nucleotides, the CDR3 is TGTGCCAGCAGTCTGGGACTAGCGGGGGCCTGGGGAAATGAGCAGTTCTTC. This encodes CASSLGLAGAWGNEQFF. The variable domain in full, with the rest retrieved from reference TRBV28 and TRBJ2-1, is DVKVTQSSRYLVKRTGEKVFLECVQDMDHENMFWYRQDPGLGLRLIYFSYDVKMKEKGDIPEGYSVSREKKERFSLILESASTNQTSMYLCASSLGLAGAWGNEQFFGPGTRLTVL.

The chain recombines TRBV7-8 with TRBJ2-1, with a possible D match to TRBD2 (5 bases). The CDR3 loop spans 16 amino acids. The germline V and J ends were trimmed by 5 bases and 7 bases, with 21 bases remaining between them. CDR1 is SGHVS, CDR2 FQNEAQ, per germline. In DNA, the CDR3 is TGTGCCAGCAGCCCACCGAGAGGCCTAGCAGGAAATGAGCAGTTCTTC. Translation gives CASSPPRGLAGNEQFF.

This rearrangement joins TRBV11-2 to TRBJ1-2; TRBD1 is a possible D gene (6 bases). CDR1 is SGHAT, CDR2 FQNNGV, per germline. Trimming pared 5 bases from V and 3 bases from J, leaving 13 bases between. The CDR3 is 14 amino acids. The CDR3 nucleotides read TGTGCCAGCAGCCCCCCGGGGGGCTACTATGGCTACACCTTC. Its protein product is CASSPPGGYYGYTF. The variable domain in full, completed from reference TRBV11-2 and TRBJ1-2, reads EAGVAQSPRYKIIEKRQSVAFWCNPISGHATLYWYQQILGQGPKLLIQFQNNGVVDDSQLPKDRFSAERLKGVDSTLKIQPAKLEDSAVYLCASSPPGGYYGYTFGSGTRLTVV.

The rearrangement uses TRBV5-6 and TRBJ1-5; possibly TRBD1 for D (6 bases). The CDR3 covers 14 residues. Germline lookup yields CDR1 SGHDT and CDR2 YYEEEE. V shed 0 bases and J shed 10 bases, with 14 bases lying between them. The CDR3 spells CASSLGQADSPQHF. For the CDR3, the DNA is TGTGCCAGCAGCTTGGGACAGGCCGATAGCCCCCAGCATTTT.

This clone was seen more than once but under ten times. The V and J genes are TRBV19 and TRBJ1-2; D perhaps matches TRBD1 (5 bases). The CDR3 has 17 amino acids. Per germline, CDR1 LNHDA and CDR2 SQIVND (reference sequence). V shed 4 bases and J shed 3 bases, with 21 bases lying between them. The CDR3 bases are TGTGCCAGTAGTACCGCAGCCGCTCAGGGAGGCTACTATGGCTACACCTTC. This sequence encodes CASSTAAAQGGYYGYTF.

The chain has TRBV19 and TRBJ2-7; tentative D call: TRBD2 (5 bases). The germline V and J ends were trimmed by 10 bases and 3 bases, with 16 bases remaining between them. The CDR3 loop spans 13 amino acids. Germline CDR1 and CDR2: LNHDA and SQIVND (reference sequence). In DNA, the CDR3 is TGTGCCACAAGGGCGACGGAGGACTACGAGCAGTACTTC. Translating gives CATRATEDYEQYF.

This sequence joins TRBV29-1 and TRBJ1-1; tentatively, D is TRBD1 (5 bases). This CDR3 has 14 amino acids. CDR1 and CDR2 from the germline V gene are SQVTM and ANQGSEA. Trimming stripped 4 bases from V and 0 bases from J, with 12 bases between. Here the CDR3 reads CSVAVGGLNTEAFF. The DNA for the CDR3 is TGCAGCGTTGCCGTGGGGGGACTGAACACTGAAGCTTTCTTT.

This clone showed up just a few times. The rearrangement uses TRBV4-2 and TRBJ2-2, with 14 bases identical to TRBD2. CDR1 and CDR2 (germline): LGHNA, YNFKEQ. V shed 1 base and J 7 bases; nucleotides not matched to a gene: 5. The CDR3 runs to 17 residues. CDR3 residues: CASSQGGLAGEGGELFF. The DNA of the CDR3 is TGTGCCAGCAGCCAAGGGGGACTAGCGGGGGAGGGCGGGGAGCTGTTTTTT.

The chain recombines TRBV9 with TRBJ2-1; D possibly corresponds to TRBD1 (5 bases). Germline V gene sequence: CDR1 SGDLS, CDR2 YYNGEE. CDR3 length equals 14 residues. The ends were cut back, 0 bases at V and 5 bases at J, with 9 bases in the middle. This CDR3 is CASSVDGHHNEQFF. In DNA form, the CDR3 reads TGTGCCAGCAGCGTAGATGGACACCACAATGAGCAGTTCTTC.

This clone was counted a few times. This rearrangement joins TRBV6-1 to TRBJ2-5; perhaps TRBD2 as D (6 bases). The DNA end favors TRBJ2-7, so the J call may be wrong. The length of the CDR3 is 14 residues. From germline, CDR1 is MNHNS and CDR2 SASEGT. CDR3 in DNA: TGTGCCAGCAGTGAACCGGGAGAAGGATACGAGCAGTACTTC. This translates into CASSEPGEGYEQYF.

This clone has more than one count but fewer than ten. This rearrangement joins TRBV5-1 to TRBJ1-1; tentative D call: TRBD1 (6 bases). CDR1 is SGHRS, CDR2 YFSETQ, per germline. V was clipped by 7 bases and J by 0 bases, with 13 bases between them. The CDR3 extends over 14 amino acids. CDR3 nucleotides: TGCGCCAGCCACTCGGACAGATTGAACACTGAAGCTTTCTTT. It encodes CASHSDRLNTEAFF.

This clone showed up just a few times. The chain recombines TRBV19 with TRBJ2-6; 7 bases map to TRBD1. Unmatched junction bases numbered 9, after V lost 7 bases and J lost 3 bases. Germline loops: CDR1 LNHDA, CDR2 SQIVND (reference sequence). The CDR3 is 16 amino acids. This chain's CDR3 is CASTRMTGFGANVLTF. The CDR3 nucleotides are TGTGCCAGTACCAGAATGACAGGGTTTGGGGCCAACGTCCTGACTTTC.

The chain uses TRBV6-1 and TRBJ1-1, with a possible D match to TRBD1 (5 bases). From germline, CDR1 is MNHNS and CDR2 SASEGT. This CDR3 region has 12 residues. Trimming took off 11 bases at V and 7 bases at J, with 17 bases between the two ends. The CDR3 nucleotides are TGTGCCGTCCGGGACTTAAGGTTTGAAGCTTTCTTT. As protein: CAVRDLRFEAFF.

This clone was seen more than once but under ten times. The chain employs TRBV9 and TRBJ2-7, with TRBD1 matching 7 bases. Germline CDR1 SGDLS, CDR2 YYNGEE. The CDR3 extends over 14 amino acids. Trimming removed 4 bases from V and 4 bases from J; junction bases left unmatched: 8. The CDR3 region is CASSMAGQDYEQYF. CDR3 nucleotides: TGTGCCAGCAGCATGGCCGGACAGGATTACGAGCAGTACTTC.

The V gene is TRBV28, the J gene TRBJ1-2, with D perhaps matching TRBD1 (6 bases). Germline V gives CDR1 MDHEN, CDR2 SYDVKM. The CDR3 totals 14 residues. V lost 5 bases to trimming and J lost 3 bases, with 13 bases between them. For the CDR3, the DNA is TGTGCCAGCAGTCGGGGGGGCGCCGACTATGGCTACACCTTC. Residues: CASSRGGADYGYTF.

This clone has at least ten counts. The chain has TRBV5-8 and TRBJ1-2; D unclear. V gave up 2 bases and J gave up 4 bases, with 12 bases separating them. This CDR3 contains 14 residues. The germline V gene encodes CDR1 SGHTS and CDR2 YDEGEE. DNA of the CDR3: TGTGCCAGCAGCTTTTTTAGTGCTGGCTATGGCTACACCTTC. Protein product: CASSFFSAGYGYTF.

J is TRBJ1-5 and V is TRBV27; 7 positions agree with TRBD1. Looked up from germline, CDR1 is MNHEY and CDR2 is SMNVEV (reference sequence). This CDR3 region has 16 residues. Germline trimming cut 5 bases from V and 6 bases from J; bases unmatched to any gene: 13. The CDR3 region is CASSRATPGGGQPQHF. The DNA for the CDR3 is TGTGCCAGCAGTCGCGCCACACCAGGGGGTGGTCAGCCCCAGCATTTT.

In this sample, this clone turned up a few times. The rearrangement joins TRBV6-1 to TRBJ1-5, with a weak D call TRBD1 (5 bases). The CDR3 extends over 13 amino acids. CDR1 MNHNS and CDR2 SASEGT come from the germline V gene. Deletions cut 1 base from V and 11 bases from J, with 12 bases between. CDR3 nucleotide sequence: TGTGCCAGCAGTGAAGGGGGGAGGGTAGCCCAGCATTTT. Residues: CASSEGGRVAQHF.

The chain links TRBV7-2 to TRBJ2-7; 7 bases fit TRBD1. Germline V gives CDR1 SGHTA, CDR2 FQGNSA. With V trimmed by 5 bases and J by 1 base, 2 bases remained unmatched. The CDR3 sequence is 13 residues long. The CDR3 reads CASSLRGSYEQYF. The CDR3 region has the DNA TGTGCCAGCAGCCTCAGGGGGTCCTACGAGCAGTACTTC. The full variable domain, with the rest looked up from reference TRBV7-2 and TRBJ2-7, is GAGVSQSPSNKVTEKGKDVELRCDPISGHTALYWYRQSLGQGLEFLIYFQGNSAPDKSGLPSDRFSAERTGGSVSTLTIQRTQQEDSAVYLCASSLRGSYEQYFGPGTRLTVT.

This sequence joins TRBV28 and TRBJ2-5, with 14 bases fitting TRBD2. After removal of 1 base from V and 5 bases from J, the junction contained 9 bases not matched to a gene. Germline loops: CDR1 MDHEN, CDR2 SYDVKM. CDR3 size: 18 residues. This CDR3 reads CASSLYLGLAGGHETQYF. The CDR3 DNA sequence: TGTGCCAGCAGTTTATACCTCGGACTAGCGGGGGGACACGAGACCCAGTACTTC.

The table lists this clone with a few counts. The J gene is TRBJ2-2, the V gene TRBV30; tentatively, D is TRBD2 (6 bases). This CDR3 region has 18 residues. Germline CDR1 is GTSNPN and CDR2 is SVGIG (reference sequence). Trimming removed 0 bases at V and 3 bases at J, with 20 bases between. CDR3 DNA sequence: TGTGCCTGGAGTGTACCCCGTTCGGCGGGATTATACACCGGGGAGCTGTTTTTT. It encodes CAWSVPRSAGLYTGELFF. Full variable domain (outside the CDR3, taken from reference TRBV30 and TRBJ2-2): SQTIHQWPATLVQPVGSPLSLECTVEGTSNPNLYWYRQAAGRGLQLLFYSVGIGQISSEVPQNLSASRPQDRQFILSSKKLLLSDSGFYLCAWSVPRSAGLYTGELFFGEGSRLTVL.

The V gene is TRBV7-8, the J gene TRBJ1-3; unclear D gene. CDR3 size: 15 residues. Germline CDR1 reads SGHVS; CDR2 reads FQNEAQ. Trimming took 7 bases from V and 2 from J, leaving 15 bases between them. This CDR3 is CASTLPGGAGNTIYF. For the CDR3, the DNA is TGTGCCAGCACTCTACCCGGAGGAGCTGGAAACACCATATATTTT.

The chain couples TRBV11-2 to TRBJ2-5; D call uncertain. The germline V gene encodes CDR1 SGHAT and CDR2 FQNNGV. V dropped 3 bases and J dropped 2 bases, with 7 bases sitting between them. This CDR3 contains 13 residues. The CDR3, as DNA: TGTGCCAGCAGCTTTGGCCAGCAAGAGACCCAGTACTTC. As protein: CASSFGQQETQYF.

V and J are TRBV5-1 and TRBJ2-7; TRBD1 matches 9 bases. The CDR3 runs to 15 residues. Germline V lookup: CDR1 SGHRS, CDR2 YFSETQ. Trimming cost V 3 bases and J 7 bases; bases outside gene matches: 11. CDR3 in amino acids: CASSSRTGAFGEQYF. The DNA of the CDR3 is TGCGCCAGCAGCTCCAGGACAGGGGCCTTTGGTGAGCAGTACTTC.